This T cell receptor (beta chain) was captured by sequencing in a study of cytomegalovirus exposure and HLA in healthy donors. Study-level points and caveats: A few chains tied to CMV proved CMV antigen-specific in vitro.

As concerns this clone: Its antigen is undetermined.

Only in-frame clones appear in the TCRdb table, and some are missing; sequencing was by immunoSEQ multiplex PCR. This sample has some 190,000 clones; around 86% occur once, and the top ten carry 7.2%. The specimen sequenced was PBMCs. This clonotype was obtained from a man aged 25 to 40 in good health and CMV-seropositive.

CDR3 sequence reads: CASRDRGQSSYNEQFF. CDR3 nucleotides: TGTGCCAGCAGGGACAGGGGTCAAAGCTCCTACAATGAGCAGTTCTTC. The chain combines TRBV11-2 with TRBJ2-1; 9 bases agree with TRBD1. V gave up 6 bases and J gave up 0 bases; unmatched junction bases: 6. Germline V gene data show CDR1 as SGHAT and CDR2 as FQNNGV. This CDR3 contains 16 residues.